This is a list of T cell receptor beta chains from one sample in a study of blood T cell repertoires in COVID-19. Profiled with immunoSEQ multiplex PCR; TCRdb holds only in-frame clones, not every one. The sample includes roughly 190,000 clones, more than 85% seen only once; the top ten take around 23%. The sample comprised PBMCs or T cells enriched from blood (not recorded which). The source of these receptors is a woman aged 40 to 55 in a cohort exposed to, infected with or recovered from COVID-19 (not recorded which). Each CDR3 is given with its conserved first and last residue. D genes are given only for firm matches. The size entry is marked missing in some rows and otherwise reads once, few, many or a size class.

D,V,size,J,DNA,CDR3
TRBD2,TRBV11-2,-,TRBJ2-7,TGTGCCAGCAGCCGGGCGGGAGCCTACGAGCAGTACTTC,CASSRAGAYEQYF
TRBD2,TRBV5-1,-,TRBJ2-3,TGCGCCAGCAGCCCCGGGACTAGCGGGAGGTATGGAGATACGCAGTATTTT,CASSPGTSGRYGDTQYF
-,TRBV19,-,TRBJ2-1,TGTGCCAGTAGTATCTCTTCCGGGAATGAGCAGTTCTTC,CASSISSGNEQFF
-,TRBV7-9,-,TRBJ2-2,TGTGCCAGCAGCTTAGCGAGGGGGGGACCGCTGAACACCGGGGAGCTGTTTTTT,CASSLARGGPLNTGELFF
TRBD2,TRBV7-6,-,TRBJ2-1,TGTGCCAGCAGCCTCTTATTGGCGGGGGACTCCTACAATGAGCAGTTCTTC,CASSLLLAGDSYNEQFF
-,TRBV19,-,TRBJ1-4,TGTGCCAGTAGTGGTTTCAGTAATGAAAAACTGTTTTTT,CASSGFSNEKLFF
TRBD2,TRBV14,-,TRBJ2-3,TGTGCCAGCAGCCAAACTCCGGGACTAGTGGTAGATACGCAGTATTTT,CASSQTPGLVVDTQYF
-,TRBV27,-,TRBJ1-5,TGTGCCAGCAGTTTAGGATCCACCGGAGCCCAGCATTTT,CASSLGSTGAQHF
TRBD2,TRBV6-5,-,TRBJ2-5,TGTGCCAGCAGTCAAAGCGGGGGTGCCCAAGAGACCCAGTACTTC,CASSQSGGAQETQYF
-,TRBV21-1,-,TRBJ1-2,TGTGCCAGCAGCAAGGGGCGTAGGAGGGCTAACTATGGCTACACCTTC,CASSKGRRRANYGYTF
-,TRBV18,-,TRBJ1-1,TGTGCCAGCTCACCGAGACAGAACACTGAAGCTTTCTTT,CASSPRQNTEAFF
-,TRBV19,-,TRBJ1-1,TGTGCCAGTAGTCTTTGGGACACGAACACTGAAGCTTTCTTT,CASSLWDTNTEAFF
-,TRBV6-2/TRBV6-3,-,TRBJ2-1,TGTGCCAGCAGTTATACTAGCCATGAGCAGTTCTTC,CASSYTSHEQFF
TRBD1,TRBV4-1,-,TRBJ1-1,TGCGCCAGCAGCCCCCGACAGGGAAAAAACACTGAAGCTTTCTTT,CASSPRQGKNTEAFF
-,TRBV9,-,TRBJ1-5,TGTGCCAGCAGCGGCCCATGGCGGAGCAATCAGCCCCAGCATTTT,CASSGPWRSNQPQHF
-,TRBV2,-,TRBJ1-5,TGTGCCAGCAGTGAATGGGGCGGGGAGGGGAGCAATCAGCCCCAGCATTTT,CASSEWGGEGSNQPQHF
-,TRBV9,-,TRBJ2-1,TGTGCCAGCAGCTATAGTTACAATGAGCAGTTCTTC,CASSYSYNEQFF
-,TRBV6-2/TRBV6-3,-,TRBJ1-5,TGTGCCAGCAGTTACCCCGGGGGGTCCTATCAGCCCCAGCATTTT,CASSYPGGSYQPQHF
TRBD1,TRBV2,-,TRBJ2-1,TGTGCCAGCAAGGACAGGGATGAGCAGTTCTTC,CASKDRDEQFF
TRBD2,TRBV7-8,-,TRBJ2-2,TGTGCCAGCAGCTGGACTAGCGGGAGAGCCGGGGAGCTGTTTTTT,CASSWTSGRAGELFF
-,TRBV5-1,-,TRBJ1-1,TGCGCCAGCAGCTTTGCGGGGACTGAAGCTTTCTTT,CASSFAGTEAFF
TRBD2,TRBV6-1,-,TRBJ2-3,TGTGCCAGCAGTGAATTGCGGGGGGGCACAGATACGCAGTATTTT,CASSELRGGTDTQYF
TRBD1,TRBV7-9,-,TRBJ1-3,TGTGCCAGCAGTTCCGCAGGGGGGCATGGAAACACCATATATTTT,CASSSAGGHGNTIYF
-,TRBV24-1,-,TRBJ2-1,TGTGCCACCAGTGATTCTCTAGGAGGCTCCTACAATGAGCAGTTCTTC,CATSDSLGGSYNEQFF
-,TRBV7-2,-,TRBJ1-3,TGTGCCAGCAGCTTAGGAGGTCGGGGGGCTATAGGAAACACCATATATTTT,CASSLGGRGAIGNTIYF
-,TRBV3-1/TRBV3-2,-,TRBJ2-5,TGTGCCAGCAGCCCTACGGGGTGGGAGACCCAGTACTTC,CASSPTGWETQYF
-,TRBV4-2,-,TRBJ1-1,TGTGCCAGCAGCCAAGAAAACTCCCAGGGGTACACTGAAGCTTTCTTT,CASSQENSQGYTEAFF
-,TRBV28,-,TRBJ2-7,TGTGCCAGCAGTCTGCCGCAGGGGTTATACGAGCAGTACTTC,CASSLPQGLYEQYF
-,TRBV11-1,-,TRBJ2-7,TGTGCCAGCAGCTTAATCGGGTACGAGCAGTACTTC,CASSLIGYEQYF
TRBD2,TRBV5-1,-,TRBJ2-1,TGCGCCAGCAGCTTGGGGGACGGGGGGAGTGAGCAGTTCTTC,CASSLGDGGSEQFF
-,TRBV15,-,TRBJ1-6,TGTGCCACCAGCAGAGGCAGGGTTGAATCACCCCTCCACTTT,CATSRGRVESPLHF
TRBD2,TRBV5-1,-,TRBJ2-2,TGCGCCAGCAGCTTACCAGCGGGAGTCGCGAACACCGGGGAGCTGTTTTTT,CASSLPAGVANTGELFF
-,TRBV5-4,-,TRBJ1-1,TGTGCCAGCAGCACGAGAGAGGGCACTGAAGCTTTCTTT,CASSTREGTEAFF
-,TRBV30,-,TRBJ2-1,TGTGCCTGGGGGGAGGCCTCCTACAATGAGCAGTTCTTC,CAWGEASYNEQFF
-,TRBV5-1,many,TRBJ2-2,TGCGCCAGCAGCTTGGAGGTGGGACTCACCGGGGAGCTGTTTTTT,CASSLEVGLTGELFF
-,TRBV4-1,few,TRBJ1-5,TGCGCCAGCAGCCCAGACCGGTCTCCGGGGGAGCCCCAGCATTTT,CASSPDRSPGEPQHF
TRBD1,TRBV28,-,TRBJ2-7,TGTGCCAGTCGCCCTCAGGGGGCAGCGGAAGAGCAGTACTTC,CASRPQGAAEEQYF
-,TRBV27,-,TRBJ1-2,TGTGCCAGCAGTTTCAAACAGGGAGCTAACTATGGCTACACCTTC,CASSFKQGANYGYTF
TRBD2,TRBV5-6,-,TRBJ2-2,TGTGCCAGCAGCTTGGACCGCGGGGGGGCTCTCACCGGGGAGCTGTTTTTT,CASSLDRGGALTGELFF
-,TRBV5-4,-,TRBJ2-1,TGTGCCAGCAGCGGAAGCCCGGGGTCTTACAGTGAGCAGTTCTTC,CASSGSPGSYSEQFF
-,TRBV18,-,TRBJ1-2,TGTGCCAGCTCAGACAATAACTATGGCTACACCTTC,CASSDNNYGYTF
TRBD1,TRBV5-4,few,TRBJ1-2,TGTGCCAGCAGCCGTACCGGGACAGGGAGGTATGGCTACACCTTC,CASSRTGTGRYGYTF
-,TRBV5-1,-,TRBJ1-2,TGCGCCAGCAGCTTGTCTTCAACAAACTATGGCTACACCTTC,CASSLSSTNYGYTF
TRBD1,TRBV18,-,TRBJ2-3,TGTGCCAGCTCACCGATCCCCCCAGGGGGCAGCCCAGATACGCAGTATTTT,CASSPIPPGGSPDTQYF
TRBD1,TRBV28,few,TRBJ1-1,TGTGCCAGCCCTTCCGGGACAGGGGGCAAACTCGCGGTGAACACTGAAGCTTTCTTT,CASPSGTGGKLAVNTEAFF
-,TRBV19,-,TRBJ1-2,TGTGCCAGTAGTCTGGGGGCAGTCTATGGCTACACCTTC,CASSLGAVYGYTF
-,TRBV14,-,TRBJ2-1,TGTGCCAGCAGCCAAGTGGGTGGGAGCCTCCCCAATGAGCAGTTCTTC,CASSQVGGSLPNEQFF
-,TRBV28,-,TRBJ1-5,TGTGCCAGCAGACGGACAGTAAATAGCAATCAGCCCCAGCATTTT,CASRRTVNSNQPQHF